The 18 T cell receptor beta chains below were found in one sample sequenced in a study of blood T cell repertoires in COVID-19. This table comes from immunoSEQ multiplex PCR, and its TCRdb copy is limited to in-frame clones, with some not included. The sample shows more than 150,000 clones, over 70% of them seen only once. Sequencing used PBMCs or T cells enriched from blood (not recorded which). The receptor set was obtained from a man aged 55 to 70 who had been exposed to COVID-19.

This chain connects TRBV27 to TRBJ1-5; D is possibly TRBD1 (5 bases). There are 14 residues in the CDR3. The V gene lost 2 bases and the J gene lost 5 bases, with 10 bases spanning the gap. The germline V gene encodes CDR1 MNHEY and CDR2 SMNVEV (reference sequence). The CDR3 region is CASSLRGEYQPQHF. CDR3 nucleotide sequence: TGTGCCAGCAGTTTACGGGGGGAGTATCAGCCCCAGCATTTT.

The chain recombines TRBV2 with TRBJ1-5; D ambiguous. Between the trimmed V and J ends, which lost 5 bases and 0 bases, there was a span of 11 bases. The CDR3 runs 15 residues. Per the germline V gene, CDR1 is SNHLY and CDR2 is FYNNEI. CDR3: CASSSLGDSNQPQHF. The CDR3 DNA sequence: TGTGCCAGCAGTTCCCTCGGAGATAGCAATCAGCCCCAGCATTTT.

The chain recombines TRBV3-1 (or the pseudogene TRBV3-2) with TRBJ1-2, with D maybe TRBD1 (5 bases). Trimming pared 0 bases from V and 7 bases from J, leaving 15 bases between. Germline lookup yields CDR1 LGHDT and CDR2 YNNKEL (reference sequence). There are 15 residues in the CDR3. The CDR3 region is CASSQDRSGILGYTF. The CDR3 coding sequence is TGTGCCAGCAGCCAAGATAGGTCAGGGATTCTTGGCTACACCTTC.

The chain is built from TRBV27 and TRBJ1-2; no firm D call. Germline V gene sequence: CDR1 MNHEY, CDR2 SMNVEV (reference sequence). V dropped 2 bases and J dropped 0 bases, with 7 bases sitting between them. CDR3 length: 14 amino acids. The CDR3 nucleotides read TGTGCCAGCAGTTTAACATATACTAACTATGGCTACACCTTC. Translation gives CASSLTYTNYGYTF.

CDR3 sequence (DNA): TGTGCCAGTAGTATGGGCCTAGCGGGAGTCAGGGAGCTGTTTTTT. Amino acid sequence: CASSMGLAGVRELFF. The chain is built from TRBV19 and TRBJ2-2; TRBD2 agrees at 10 bases. CDR1 and CDR2 (germline): LNHDA, SQIVND (reference sequence). This CDR3 spans 15 amino acids. With V trimmed by 3 bases and J by 9 bases, 7 bases remained unmatched.

CDR3 residues: CASSYERGIAEAFF. The CDR3 region has the DNA TGTGCCAGCAGTTACGAGAGGGGGATCGCTGAAGCTTTCTTT. This chain links TRBV6-2 or TRBV6-3 with TRBJ1-1; a possible D gene is TRBD1 (6 bases). Germline V lookup: CDR1 MNHEY, CDR2 SVGEGT. There are 14 residues in the CDR3. Trimming pared 2 bases from V and 6 bases from J, leaving 13 bases between.

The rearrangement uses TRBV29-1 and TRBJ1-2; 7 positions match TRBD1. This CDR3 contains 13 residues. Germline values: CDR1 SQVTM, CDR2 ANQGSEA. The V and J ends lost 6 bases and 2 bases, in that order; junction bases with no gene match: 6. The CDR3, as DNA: TGCAGCGTGGGGGACAGCCTGAACTATGGCTACACCTTC. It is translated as CSVGDSLNYGYTF.

CDR3 loop: CASSLTDSASGRSSYEQYF. The DNA of the CDR3 is TGTGCCAGCAGCCTAACGGACTCTGCTAGCGGGAGATCCTCCTACGAGCAGTACTTC. The V and J genes are TRBV11-2 and TRBJ2-7, with 10 bases matching TRBD2. The CDR3 is 19 residues long. The V segment lost 5 bases and the J segment 0 bases; nucleotides outside the gene matches: 16. From germline, CDR1 is SGHAT and CDR2 FQNNGV.

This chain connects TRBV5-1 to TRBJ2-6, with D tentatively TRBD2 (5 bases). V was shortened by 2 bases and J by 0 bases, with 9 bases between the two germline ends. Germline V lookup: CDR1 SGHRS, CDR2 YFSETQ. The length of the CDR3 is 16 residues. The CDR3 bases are TGCGCCAGCAGCTTCGAAGGACTCTCTGGGGCCAACGTCCTGACTTTC. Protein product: CASSFEGLSGANVLTF. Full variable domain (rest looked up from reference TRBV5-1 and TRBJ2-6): KAGVTQTPRYLIKTRGQQVTLSCSPISGHRSVSWYQQTPGQGLQFLFEYFSETQRNKGNFPGRFSGRQFSNSRSEMNVSTLELGDSALYLCASSFEGLSGANVLTFGAGSRLTVL.

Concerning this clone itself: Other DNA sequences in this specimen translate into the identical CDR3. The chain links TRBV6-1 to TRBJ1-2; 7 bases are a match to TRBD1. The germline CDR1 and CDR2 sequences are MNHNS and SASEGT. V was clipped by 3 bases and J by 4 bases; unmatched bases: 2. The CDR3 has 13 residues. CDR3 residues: CASSETGPYGYTF. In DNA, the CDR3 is TGTGCCAGCAGTGAGACAGGGCCCTATGGCTACACCTTC.

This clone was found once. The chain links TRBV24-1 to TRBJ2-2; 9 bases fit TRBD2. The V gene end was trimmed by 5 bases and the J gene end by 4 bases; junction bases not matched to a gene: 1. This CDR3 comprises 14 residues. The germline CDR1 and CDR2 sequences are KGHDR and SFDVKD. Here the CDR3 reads CATSVSGSTGELFF. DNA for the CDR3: TGTGCCACCAGTGTTAGCGGGAGCACCGGGGAGCTGTTTTTT.

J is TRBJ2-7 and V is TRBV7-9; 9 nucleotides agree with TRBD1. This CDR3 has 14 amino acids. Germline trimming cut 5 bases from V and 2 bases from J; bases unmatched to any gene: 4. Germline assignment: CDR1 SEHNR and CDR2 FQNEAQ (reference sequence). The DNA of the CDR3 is TGTGCCAGCAGCCGACGACAGGGGGCCTACGAGCAGTACTTC. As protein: CASSRRQGAYEQYF.

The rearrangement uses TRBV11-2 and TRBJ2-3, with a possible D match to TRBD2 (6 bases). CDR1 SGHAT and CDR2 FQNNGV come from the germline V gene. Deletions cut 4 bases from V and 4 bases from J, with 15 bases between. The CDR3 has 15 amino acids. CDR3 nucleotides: TGTGCCAGCAGCTCCTTAAAGGGGAGGCCAGATACGCAGTATTTT. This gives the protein CASSSLKGRPDTQYF.

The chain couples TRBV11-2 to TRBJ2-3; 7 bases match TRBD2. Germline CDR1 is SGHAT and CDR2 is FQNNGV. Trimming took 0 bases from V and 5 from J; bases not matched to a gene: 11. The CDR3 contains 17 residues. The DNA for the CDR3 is TGTGCCAGCAGCTTAGATCTAAGAGGGAGGGGAAGAGATACGCAGTATTTT. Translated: CASSLDLRGRGRDTQYF.

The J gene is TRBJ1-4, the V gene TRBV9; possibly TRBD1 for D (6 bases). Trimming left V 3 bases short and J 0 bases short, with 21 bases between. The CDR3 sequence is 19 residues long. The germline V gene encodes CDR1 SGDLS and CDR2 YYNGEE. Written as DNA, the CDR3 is TGTGCCAGCAGCGCCCCTCTGACAGGAGAAATTGCAACTAATGAAAAACTGTTTTTT. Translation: CASSAPLTGEIATNEKLFF. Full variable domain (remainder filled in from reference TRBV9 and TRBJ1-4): DSGVTQTPKHLITATGQRVTLRCSPRSGDLSVYWYQQSLDQGLQFLIQYYNGEERAKGNILERFSAQQFPDLHSELNLSSLELGDSALYFCASSAPLTGEIATNEKLFFGSGTQLSVL.

CDR3 in amino acids: CASSPVNSGNTIYF. The CDR3 DNA reads TGTGCCAGCTCACCTGTTAACTCTGGAAACACCATATATTTT. The V gene is TRBV18, the J gene TRBJ1-3, with D hard to call. V was cut by 3 bases and J by 0 bases, with 6 bases left in between. This CDR3 has 14 amino acids. Germline V gene data show CDR1 as KGHSH and CDR2 as LQKENI. The variable domain in full, with the rest retrieved from reference TRBV18 and TRBJ1-3, is NAGVMQNPRHLVRRRGQEARLRCSPMKGHSHVYWYRQLPEEGLKFMVYLQKENIIDESGMPKERFSAEFPKEGPSILRIQQVVRGDSAAYFCASSPVNSGNTIYFGEGSWLTVV.

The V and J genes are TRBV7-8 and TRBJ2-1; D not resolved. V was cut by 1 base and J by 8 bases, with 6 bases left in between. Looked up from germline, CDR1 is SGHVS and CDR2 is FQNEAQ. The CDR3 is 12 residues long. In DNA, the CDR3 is TGTGCCAGCAGCTTAGTGGGCGATGAGCAGTTCTTC. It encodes CASSLVGDEQFF.

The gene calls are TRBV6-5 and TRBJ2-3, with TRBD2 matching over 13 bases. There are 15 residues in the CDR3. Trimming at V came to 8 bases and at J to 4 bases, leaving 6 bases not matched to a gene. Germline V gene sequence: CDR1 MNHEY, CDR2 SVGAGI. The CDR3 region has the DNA TGTGCCAGCGGGCGGGGACTAGCGGGATCAGATACGCAGTATTTT. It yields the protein CASGRGLAGSDTQYF.